The text below deals with one TCR beta chain. This clonotype was seen at least ten times. Its recognized antigen is unknown. No clone much larger than this one lies a single base away; base qualities are absent. The sequencer listed for this sample is Illumina NovaSeq 6000. cDNA libraries for TCRalpha and TCRbeta were prepared by 5'RACE using constant-segment primers, with sample barcodes and unique molecular identifiers added. Trizol reagent was used to extract RNA from every sample. Libraries were amplified in two PCR steps, with a second sample barcode and Illumina TruSeq adapters added in the second step. Sequencing of the libraries was done on an Illumina NovaSeq, producing 2 x 150 bp paired-end reads. In the paper's pipeline: Demultiplexing of reads and collapsing into UMI-guided consensus sequences were performed with migec v1.2.7. With mixcr v2.1.11, UMI consensuses were aligned to TRA and TRB V and J templates and assembled into clonotypes. Clonotypes were classified as expanded or contracted when called significant by both edgeR and NoisET, with noise models trained on biological replicates. For edgeR calls, the cutoffs were a false discovery rate-adjusted p below 0.01 and a log2 fold-change threshold of 1. PCA with hierarchical clustering of max-normalized trajectories of the 1000 most abundant clonotypes was used as exploratory dynamics analysis. Separately sequenced CD4+ and CD8+ repertoires were used to assign the CD4 or CD8 phenotype of responding clones. TCRdb trimmed public reads at Q25 via fastp, called clones via MiXCR and kept in-frame beta chains. Merged by CDR3 protein, the rows form single entries marked with the most common genes and DNA. TCRdb's processing, not the authors', yielded these V and J calls. In this sample the table shows about 200,000 distinct CDR3 sequences, just over 9.5% of which occur a single time. Of the sample, roughly 4% falls within the top ten clones.

This sample was included in a study of T-cell memory formation after mild COVID-19 (dated by TCRdb to the early 2020s). For the wider study: Most TCR sequence clusters were specific to one of the two donors. Longitudinal TCRalpha and TCRbeta repertoire sequencing tracked T-cell clones expanding and contracting after mild COVID-19 in two donors. The cohort was made up of two young adult volunteers, one female and one male, who were previously healthy.

Ficoll-Paque density gradient centrifugation was used to isolate PBMCs. Overall results and qualifications from the work: Some responding clones were found in pre-infection memory, which suggests that pre-existing cross-reactive memory T cells took part in the SARS-CoV-2 response. SARS-CoV-2 specificity of the second-wave clones peaking on day 37 was not confirmed. Clones that contracted from day 15 to 85 showed balanced CD4/CD8 phenotypes, whereas a second wave of clones that expanded from day 15 to 37 leaned towards CD4+. Only a couple of mild cases were covered by the study, and larger cohorts that include severe cases with pre-infection samples were considered necessary. Contracting CD4+ clones were found mainly in CM and EM memory subsets, while CD8+ clones were enriched in EMRA.

The CDR3 contains 16 residues, cysteine and phenylalanine counted. The DNA shown is the 48-base CDR3, in frame from base 1. Per the germline V gene (reference sequence), DFQATT is the CDR1 and SNEGSKA is the CDR2. V sheds 3 bases and J sheds 1 base, leaving 19 bases between their ends. The chain joins TRBV20-1 to TRBJ2-7; matching of 6 bases hints at TRBD1 as the D gene. The clonotype originates from a man aged 18 to 35 who had mild COVID-19 (a few samples of this study predate the infection). The sample titles of this study are shuffled in the database, so cell type and time point are left out; the donor was told from shared clones. The sample comprised PBMCs or a T cell subset sorted from them (not recorded which). Here is the DNA: TGCAGTGCTAGGTATAACTTAGGGGGAGCGTCCTACGAGCAGTACTTC. The resulting protein is CSARYNLGGASYEQYF.